The present T cell receptor beta chain was sequenced within a study of a mutant IDH1 vaccine in newly diagnosed glioma. Looking at the study overall: Treated patients comprised 62.5% males and around 38% females, mean age around 40 years. Radiotherapy, temozolomide, or both had been given previously, and both were given to most.

TCRdb's copy holds only in-frame clones and misses some; the assay was immunoSEQ multiplex PCR. The sample includes around 64,000 clones, 65% to 85% of them seen just once. The V and J ends lost 2 bases and 2 bases, in that order; junction bases with no gene match: 3. The V gene's germline CDR1 is SGHTA and CDR2 FQGNSA. The CDR3 runs to 15 residues. Time point given: baseline, week 1 (first vaccination visit). Treatment here: pre-vaccination baseline after standard-of-care therapy. Source: peripheral blood mononuclear cells (PBMCs), taken from a glioma patient treated with radiotherapy, temozolomide or both. The origin of this receptor is a woman younger than 35 with glioma. Some clones in this sample may be carry-over from other donors' samples. V and J are TRBV7-2 and TRBJ1-1, with 9 bases lining up with TRBD1. The CDR3 reads CASSLTGGANTEAFF. In DNA form, the CDR3 reads TGTGCCAGCAGCTTAACAGGGGGCGCAAACACTGAAGCTTTCTTT.